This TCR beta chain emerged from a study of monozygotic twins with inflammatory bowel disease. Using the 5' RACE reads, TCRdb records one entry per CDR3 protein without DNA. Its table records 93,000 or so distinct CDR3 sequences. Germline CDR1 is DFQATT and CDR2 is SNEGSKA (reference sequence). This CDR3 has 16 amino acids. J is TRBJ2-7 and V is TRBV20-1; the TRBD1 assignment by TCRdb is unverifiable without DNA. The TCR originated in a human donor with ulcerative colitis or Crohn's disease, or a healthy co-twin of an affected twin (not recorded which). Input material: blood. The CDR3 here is CSRDRGGVLSSYEQYF.